This T cell receptor (beta chain) was found in a study of blood T cell repertoires in COVID-19. Across the study: Spain, Italy and the United States supplied samples that represented acute and convalescent COVID-19.

Profiling relied on immunoSEQ multiplex PCR, and the TCRdb table lists in-frame clones only, not all of them. The sample has about 150,000 clones; about 85% are singletons. Only one count was recorded for this clone. The TCR sequence derives from a woman in her 40s who had been exposed to COVID-19. Sequencing was performed on PBMCs or T cells enriched from blood (not recorded which).

The CDR3 here is CASKQGAKNIQYF. Written as DNA, the CDR3 is TGTGCCAGCAAACAGGGGGCCAAAAACATTCAGTACTTC. The chain recombines TRBV28 with TRBJ2-4; 7 bases are shared with TRBD1. From germline, CDR1 is MDHEN and CDR2 SYDVKM. The junction had 1 base not matched to a gene; V was cut back by 7 bases and J by 1 base. The CDR3 consists of 13 residues.